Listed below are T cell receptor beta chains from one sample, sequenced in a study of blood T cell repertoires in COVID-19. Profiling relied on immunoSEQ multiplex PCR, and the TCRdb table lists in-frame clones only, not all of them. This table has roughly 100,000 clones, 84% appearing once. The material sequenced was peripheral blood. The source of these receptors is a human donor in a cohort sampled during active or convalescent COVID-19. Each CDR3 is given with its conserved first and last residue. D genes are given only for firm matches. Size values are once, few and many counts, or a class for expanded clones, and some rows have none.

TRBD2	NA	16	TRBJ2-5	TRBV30	CAWSLTSGGAWETQYF	TGTGCCTGGAGTCTAACTAGCGGGGGGGCGTGGGAGACCCAGTACTTC
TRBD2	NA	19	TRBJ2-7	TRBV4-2	CASSQGVAGGRSLSYEQYF	TGTGCCAGCAGCCAAGGGGTAGCGGGGGGCCGGTCTCTCTCCTACGAGCAGTACTTC
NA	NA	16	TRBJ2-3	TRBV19	CASSIVGGASTDTQYF	TGTGCCAGTAGTATTGTGGGGGGGGCCAGCACAGATACGCAGTATTTT
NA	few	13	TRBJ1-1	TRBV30	CAWAGGRGVEAFF	TGTGCCTGGGCGGGTGGCAGGGGCGTTGAAGCTTTCTTT
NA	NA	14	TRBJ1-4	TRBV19	CASISQGPNEKLFF	TGTGCCAGTATCTCACAGGGCCCTAATGAAAAACTGTTTTTT
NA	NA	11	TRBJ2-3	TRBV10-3	CATGRGDTQYF	TGTGCCACGGGCAGGGGAGATACGCAGTATTTT
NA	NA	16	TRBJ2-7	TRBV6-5	CASSSPGQGRPYEQYF	TGTGCCAGCAGTTCCCCCGGCCAGGGGCGCCCCTACGAGCAGTACTTC
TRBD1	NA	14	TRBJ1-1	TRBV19	CASTPRDRHTEAFF	TGTGCCAGTACCCCTCGGGACAGGCACACTGAAGCTTTCTTT
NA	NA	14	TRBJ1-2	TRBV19	CASSIERASYGYTF	TGTGCCAGTAGTATCGAGAGGGCCTCCTATGGCTACACCTTC
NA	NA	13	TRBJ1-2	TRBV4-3	CASSLDDTGGYTF	TGCGCCAGCAGCCTAGACGACACGGGAGGCTACACCTTC
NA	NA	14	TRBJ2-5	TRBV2	CASSVGQLLETQYF	TGTGCCAGCAGTGTTGGACAGCTCCTAGAGACCCAGTACTTC
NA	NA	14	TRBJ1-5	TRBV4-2	CASSPEEDNQPQHF	TGTGCCAGCAGCCCAGAGGAGGACAATCAGCCCCAGCATTTT
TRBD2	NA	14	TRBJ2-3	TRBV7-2	CASSSAGGIDTQYF	TGTGCCAGCAGCTCAGCGGGGGGGATAGATACGCAGTATTTT
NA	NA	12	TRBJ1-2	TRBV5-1	CASSPRGYGYTF	TGCGCCAGCAGCCCTCGGGGCTATGGCTACACCTTC
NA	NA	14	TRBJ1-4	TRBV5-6	CASSLGWAKEKLFF	TGTGCCAGCAGCTTGGGCTGGGCTAAAGAAAAACTGTTTTTT
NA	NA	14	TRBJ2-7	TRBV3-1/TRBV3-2	CASSQGSRRGEQYF	TGTGCCAGCAGCCAAGGGAGTAGAAGAGGGGAGCAGTACTTC
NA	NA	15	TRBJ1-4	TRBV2	CASSIEGVTQSKLFF	TGTGCCAGCAGCATCGAAGGAGTTACCCAGTCGAAACTGTTTTTT
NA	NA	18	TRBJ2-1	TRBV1	CTSGTGLAGSRPYNEQFF	TGCACCAGCGGAACCGGGCTAGCGGGGTCACGTCCCTACAATGAGCAGTTCTTC
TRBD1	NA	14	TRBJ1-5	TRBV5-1	CASSLGTGIQPQHF	TGCGCCAGCAGCCTTGGGACAGGGATTCAGCCCCAGCATTTT
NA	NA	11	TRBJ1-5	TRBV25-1	CASRPNRPQHF	TGTGCCAGCAGGCCTAATCGGCCCCAGCATTTT
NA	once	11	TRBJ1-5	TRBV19	CASSSQGSQHF	TGTGCCAGTAGTTCTCAGGGTTCCCAGCATTTT
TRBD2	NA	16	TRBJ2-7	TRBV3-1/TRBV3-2	CASSRMTSGGPYEQYF	TGTGCCAGCAGCCGGATGACTAGCGGGGGGCCTTACGAGCAGTACTTC
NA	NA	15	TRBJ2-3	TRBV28	CASSSSGHYTDTQYF	TGTGCCAGCAGTTCATCCGGACACTACACAGATACGCAGTATTTT
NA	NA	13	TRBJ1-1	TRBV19	CASIAGMVTEAFF	TGTGCCAGTATCGCGGGGATGGTCACTGAAGCTTTCTTT
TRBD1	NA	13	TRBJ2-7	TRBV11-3	CASSWDRTYEQYF	TGTGCCAGCAGCTGGGACAGGACCTACGAGCAGTACTTC
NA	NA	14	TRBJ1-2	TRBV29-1	CSVGRRQQGGGYTF	TGCAGCGTTGGACGACGACAGCAGGGCGGTGGCTACACCTTC
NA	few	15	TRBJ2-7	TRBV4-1	CASSLVRGRSYEQYF	TGCGCCAGCAGCCTGGTGCGGGGGCGCTCCTACGAGCAGTACTTC
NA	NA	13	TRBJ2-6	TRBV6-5	CASMTGGANVLTF	TGTGCCAGCATGACGGGTGGGGCCAACGTCCTGACTTTC
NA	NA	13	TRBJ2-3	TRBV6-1	CASSEQRVDTQYF	TGTGCCAGCAGTGAACAGAGGGTAGATACGCAGTATTTT
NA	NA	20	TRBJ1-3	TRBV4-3	CASSHIGGHITQSSGNTIYF	TGCGCCAGCAGCCACATCGGGGGGCACATTACCCAGAGCTCTGGAAACACCATATATTTT
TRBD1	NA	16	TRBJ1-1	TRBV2	CASSEAPTGVIGEAFF	TGTGCCAGCAGTGAAGCGCCCACAGGGGTTATTGGTGAAGCTTTCTTT
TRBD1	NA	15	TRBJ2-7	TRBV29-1	CSVEDRGTDSYEQYF	TGCAGCGTTGAAGATCGTGGGACAGACTCCTACGAGCAGTACTTC
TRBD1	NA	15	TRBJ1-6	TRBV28	CASSGRQGFVSPLHF	TGTGCCAGCAGTGGGCGACAGGGTTTCGTTTCACCCCTCCACTTT
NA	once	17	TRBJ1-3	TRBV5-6	CASSLAPVGLSGNTIYF	TGTGCCAGCAGCTTGGCCCCGGTCGGACTCTCTGGAAACACCATATATTTT
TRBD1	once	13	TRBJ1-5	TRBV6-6	CASRGTDDQPQHF	TGTGCCAGCAGGGGGACAGACGATCAGCCCCAGCATTTT
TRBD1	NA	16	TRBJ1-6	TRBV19	CASSMSSTGIPSPLHF	TGTGCCAGTAGTATGTCTTCGACAGGGATTCCTTCACCCCTCCACTTT
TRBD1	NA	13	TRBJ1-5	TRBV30	CAWEQGQGQPQHF	TGTGCCTGGGAACAGGGGCAAGGGCAGCCCCAGCATTTT
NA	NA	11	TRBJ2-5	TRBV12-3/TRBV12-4	CASRSSETQYF	TGTGCCAGCAGGAGCTCTGAGACCCAGTACTTC
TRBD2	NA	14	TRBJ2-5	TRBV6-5	CASRLAGDVETQYF	TGTGCCAGCAGGCTAGCGGGGGACGTGGAGACCCAGTACTTC
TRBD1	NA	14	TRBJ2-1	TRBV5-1	CASSPGQADNEQFF	TGCGCCAGCAGCCCAGGACAGGCTGACAATGAGCAGTTCTTC
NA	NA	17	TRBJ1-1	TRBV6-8	CASALKGSAGDYTEAFF	TGTGCCAGCGCGCTAAAGGGCTCGGCAGGGGATTACACTGAAGCTTTCTTT
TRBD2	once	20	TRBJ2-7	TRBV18	CASSPFLRPGTSGGAYEQYF	TGTGCCAGCTCACCCTTCTTACGCCCCGGGACTAGCGGGGGGGCCTACGAGCAGTACTTC
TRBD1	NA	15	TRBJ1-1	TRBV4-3	CASSQVADRVGEAFF	TGCGCCAGCAGCCAAGTAGCCGACAGGGTTGGGGAAGCTTTCTTT
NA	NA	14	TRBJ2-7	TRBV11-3	CASSLVAGEYEQYF	TGTGCCAGCAGCTTAGTAGCTGGGGAGTACGAGCAGTACTTC
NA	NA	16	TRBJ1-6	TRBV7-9	CASSFETDPMDSPLHF	TGTGCCAGCAGCTTCGAGACAGACCCGATGGATTCACCCCTCCACTTT
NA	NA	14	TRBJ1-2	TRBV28	CASRLTEPNYGYTF	TGTGCCAGCAGACTGACAGAGCCTAACTATGGCTACACCTTC